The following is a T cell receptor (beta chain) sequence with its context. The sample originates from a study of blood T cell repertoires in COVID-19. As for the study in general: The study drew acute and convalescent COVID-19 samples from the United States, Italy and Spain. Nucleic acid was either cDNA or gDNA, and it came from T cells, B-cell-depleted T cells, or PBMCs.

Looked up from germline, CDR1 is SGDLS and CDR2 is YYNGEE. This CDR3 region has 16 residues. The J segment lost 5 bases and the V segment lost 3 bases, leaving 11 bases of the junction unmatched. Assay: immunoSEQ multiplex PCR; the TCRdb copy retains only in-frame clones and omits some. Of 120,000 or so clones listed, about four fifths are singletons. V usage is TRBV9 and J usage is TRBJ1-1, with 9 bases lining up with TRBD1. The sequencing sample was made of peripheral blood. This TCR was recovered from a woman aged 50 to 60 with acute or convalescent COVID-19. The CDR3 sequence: CASSALSGQGRTEAFF. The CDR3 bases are TGTGCCAGCAGCGCCTTATCGGGACAGGGCCGGACTGAAGCTTTCTTT.